The clone carrying this T cell receptor beta chain turned up a few times. Per the study methods: Using reference gene primer amplification, nucleated cell counts were estimated. Libraries were prepared by immunoSEQ multiplex PCR; TCRdb keeps only in-frame clonotypes and omits some of them. V and J calls and clone size are those listed in that table; D and trimming were worked out from the DNA. The profile shows 110,000 or so clones, around four fifths of them singletons. These data are taken from a study of blood T cell repertoires in COVID-19. Study background: The samples span acute and convalescent COVID-19 from the United States, Italy and Spain. In each case, the material was cDNA or gDNA derived from T cells, B-cell-depleted T cells, or PBMCs.

The CDR3 contains 12 residues. Looked up from germline, CDR1 is SQVTM and CDR2 is ANQGSEA. With 3 bases removed from V and 8 bases from J, the gap between germline ends came to 13 bases. The genes are TRBV29-1 and TRBJ1-2; tentatively, D is TRBD1 (6 bases). What was sequenced was peripheral blood. The source is a woman aged 40 to 50 with acute or convalescent COVID-19. This chain's CDR3 is CSVDQGRGGYTF. The CDR3, as DNA: TGCAGCGTTGATCAGGGGCGAGGAGGCTACACCTTC.